The entry that follows covers one T cell receptor (beta chain) sequence. This specimen comes from a study of blood T cell repertoires in COVID-19. Study-wide background: Specimens from acute and convalescent COVID-19 originated in the United States, Italy and Spain.

The germline V gene has CDR1 SGDLS and CDR2 YYNGEE. CDR3 size: 15 residues. The trim removed 4 bases at V and 5 bases at J, leaving 10 bases unmatched. TCRdb keeps only in-frame clones here, not all; method: immunoSEQ multiplex PCR. The sample holds around 140,000 clones; around 78% are singletons and the top ten take 1.9%. The gene calls are TRBV9 and TRBJ1-1; 8 nucleotides match TRBD1. This sequence was found in a woman aged 55-70 years with acute or convalescent COVID-19. Sequencing used peripheral blood. Written as DNA, the CDR3 is TGTGCCAGCAGCTTCTCACCGGGACAGGAAACTGAAGCTTTCTTT. It is translated as CASSFSPGQETEAFF.